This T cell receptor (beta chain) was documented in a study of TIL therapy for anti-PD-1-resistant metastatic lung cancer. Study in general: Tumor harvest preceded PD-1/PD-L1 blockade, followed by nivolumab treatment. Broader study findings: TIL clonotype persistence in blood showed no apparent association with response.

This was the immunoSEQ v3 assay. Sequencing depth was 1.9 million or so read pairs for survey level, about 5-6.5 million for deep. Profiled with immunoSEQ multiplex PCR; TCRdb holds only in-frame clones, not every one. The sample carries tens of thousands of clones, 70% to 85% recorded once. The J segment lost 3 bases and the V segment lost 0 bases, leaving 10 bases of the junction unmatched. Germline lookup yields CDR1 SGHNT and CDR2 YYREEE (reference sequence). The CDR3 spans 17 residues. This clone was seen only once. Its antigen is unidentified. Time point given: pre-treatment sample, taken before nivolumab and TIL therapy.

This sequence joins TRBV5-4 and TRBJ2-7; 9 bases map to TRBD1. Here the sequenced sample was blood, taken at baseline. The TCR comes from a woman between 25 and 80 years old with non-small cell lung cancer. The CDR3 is CASSLGAPGTGIYEQYF. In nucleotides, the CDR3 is TGTGCCAGCAGCTTGGGGGCCCCCGGGACAGGGATCTACGAGCAGTACTTC.